The next 25 T cell receptor beta chains were all read from a single sample in a study of T cell responses to AZD1222 COVID-19 vaccine. Sequencing was performed with immunoSEQ multiplex PCR; in TCRdb, only in-frame clones are kept and a portion is missing. The data contain about 130,000 clones, roughly 93% of them singletons. This specimen was peripheral blood, taken on day 0 of AZD1222 vaccination. The source is an adult in good health.

The chain is built from TRBV10-3 and TRBJ1-5; 10 bases map to TRBD1. Germline V gene lookup returns CDR1 ENHRY and CDR2 SYGVKD. V was clipped by 6 bases and J by 2 bases; unmatched bases: 4. The CDR3 extends over 15 amino acids. The CDR3 DNA follows: TGTGCCATCAGGTCGGACAGGGGGGGCAATCAGCCCCAGCATTTT. This gives the protein CAIRSDRGGNQPQHF.

The chain recombines TRBV5-4 with TRBJ2-7; no clear D gene. The ends were cut back, 6 bases at V and 6 bases at J, with 7 bases in the middle. Germline loops: CDR1 SGHNT, CDR2 YYREEE (reference sequence). The CDR3 is made up of 10 amino acids. The CDR3 spells CASTSPEQYF. The CDR3 coding sequence is TGTGCCAGCACCTCACCCGAGCAGTACTTC.

The V and J genes are TRBV5-6 and TRBJ1-5; D perhaps matches TRBD1 (6 bases). Germline V gene sequence: CDR1 SGHDT, CDR2 YYEEEE. The CDR3 is 15 amino acids. Deletions cut 4 bases from V and 3 bases from J, with 14 bases between. The CDR3 DNA reads TGTGCCAGCAGCAGGCGGACAGACCCCAATCAGCCCCAGCATTTT. Encoded protein: CASSRRTDPNQPQHF.

The V call is TRBV29-1, the J call TRBJ2-3, with D maybe TRBD1 (6 bases). Per the germline V gene, CDR1 is SQVTM and CDR2 is ANQGSEA. The ends were cut back, 0 bases at V and 1 base at J, with 8 bases in the middle. The CDR3 covers 14 residues. The CDR3 protein is CSVEERQGTDTQYF. The CDR3 DNA follows: TGCAGCGTTGAAGAGAGACAGGGCACAGATACGCAGTATTTT.

Note on this clone: One junction end disagrees with the germline gene, perhaps due to a read error. As DNA, the CDR3 is TGTGCCACCAGTGATTTAGAGGGCCCGTTT. Translated: CATSDLEGPF. The rearrangement uses TRBV24-1 and TRBJ1-6; D not certain. CDR1 is KGHDR, CDR2 SFDVKD, per germline. The CDR3 consists of 10 residues.

The count of this clone is one. The genes are TRBV19 and TRBJ2-5; 8 bases fit TRBD2. This CDR3 region has 16 residues. CDR1 and CDR2 (germline): LNHDA, SQIVND (reference sequence). V shed 1 base, J shed 0 bases, and the junction held 4 bases outside the gene matches. The CDR3 here is CASSIATSGNQETQYF. For the CDR3, the DNA is TGTGCCAGTAGTATAGCTACTAGCGGAAACCAAGAGACCCAGTACTTC.

The CDR3 reads CASSSLLQRSYNEQFF. The CDR3 coding sequence is TGTGCCAGCAGCTCGTTGTTACAGCGCTCCTACAATGAGCAGTTCTTC. The rearrangement links TRBV7-2 to TRBJ2-1; D gene uncertain. Looked up from germline, CDR1 is SGHTA and CDR2 is FQGNSA. V lost 4 bases and J 0 bases, leaving 13 bases between the germline ends. This CDR3 is built from 16 residues. The variable domain in full, with the rest retrieved from reference TRBV7-2 and TRBJ2-1, is GAGVSQSPSNKVTEKGKDVELRCDPISGHTALYWYRQSLGQGLEFLIYFQGNSAPDKSGLPSDRFSAERTGGSVSTLTIQRTQQEDSAVYLCASSSLLQRSYNEQFFGPGTRLTVL.

The J gene is TRBJ2-7, the V gene TRBV11-2, with D possibly called TRBD1 or TRBD2 (5 bases each). Between the trimmed V and J ends, which lost 5 bases and 2 bases, there was a span of 22 bases. Per germline, CDR1 SGHAT and CDR2 FQNNGV. CDR3 length equals 17 residues. The CDR3 spells CASSNSRGQRSTYEQYF. The CDR3 region has the DNA TGTGCCAGCAGCAACTCTCGGGGCCAGAGGTCAACCTACGAGCAGTACTTC.

This clone was recorded only once. CDR3 in DNA: TGTGCCAGCAGCTTAATATCCGGTGAAAAACTGTTTTTT. It translates to CASSLISGEKLFF. This rearrangement joins TRBV7-9 to TRBJ1-4; no definite D call. Trimming pared 2 bases from V and 7 bases from J, leaving 8 bases between. CDR3 length equals 13 residues. From germline, CDR1 is SEHNR and CDR2 FQNEAQ (reference sequence).

The genes are TRBV18 and TRBJ2-2; the match to TRBD1 covers 7 bases. Germline lookup yields CDR1 KGHSH and CDR2 LQKENI. V was pared by 2 bases and J by 0 bases, with 3 bases of the junction left unmatched. This CDR3 spans 16 amino acids. DNA for the CDR3: TGTGCCAGCTCACCAACGACAGGGACGAACACCGGGGAGCTGTTTTTT. As protein: CASSPTTGTNTGELFF.

The V gene is TRBV10-3, the J gene TRBJ1-2; D uncertain. The CDR3 has 14 residues. Germline values: CDR1 ENHRY, CDR2 SYGVKD. V shed 0 bases and J shed 8 bases, with 13 bases lying between them. The CDR3 reads CAISESLRLGGYTF. The CDR3 coding sequence is TGTGCCATCAGTGAGTCCCTGCGGCTCGGGGGCTACACCTTC.

This rearrangement joins TRBV7-9 to TRBJ2-2, with TRBD2 as a possible D gene (6 bases). V was clipped by 7 bases and J by 3 bases, with 18 bases between them. Per germline, CDR1 SEHNR and CDR2 FQNEAQ (reference sequence). The CDR3 runs 16 residues. The CDR3 region is CASNGGPVLDTGELFF. CDR3 in DNA: TGTGCCAGCAATGGAGGGCCCGTACTAGACACCGGGGAGCTGTTTTTT. The full variable domain, its missing parts supplied by reference TRBV7-9 and TRBJ2-2, is DTGVSQNPRHKITKRGQNVTFRCDPISEHNRLYWYRQTLGQGPEFLTYFQNEAQLEKSRLLSDRFSAERPKGSFSTLEIQRTEQGDSAMYLCASNGGPVLDTGELFFGEGSRLTVL.

The V and J genes are TRBV18 and TRBJ2-1; 7 bases fit TRBD1. The CDR3 extends over 16 amino acids. The trim removed 6 bases at V and 8 bases at J, leaving 16 bases unmatched. CDR1 is KGHSH, CDR2 LQKENI, per germline. The CDR3 protein is CASSQSPLQGQHEQFF. The CDR3 DNA reads TGTGCCAGCTCCCAAAGCCCTTTACAGGGGCAGCATGAGCAGTTCTTC.

The chain joins TRBV29-1 to TRBJ2-5; TRBD2 matches at 7 bases. In germline, CDR1 is SQVTM, CDR2 ANQGSEA. This CDR3 has 14 amino acids. V shed 1 base, J shed 2 bases, and the junction held 4 bases outside the gene matches. DNA of the CDR3: TGCAGCGTTGAAGGTCCAGCGGGACAAGAGACCCAGTACTTC. The encoded protein is CSVEGPAGQETQYF.

V is TRBV7-2 and J is TRBJ2-1, with 8 bases that match TRBD2. V was pared by 2 bases and J by 8 bases, with 11 bases of the junction left unmatched. The germline gives CDR1 SGHTA, CDR2 FQGNSA. The CDR3 extends over 16 amino acids. The CDR3 loop is CASSLLGLGGPDEQFF. The CDR3 DNA follows: TGTGCCAGCAGCTTATTGGGACTAGGCGGTCCGGATGAGCAGTTCTTC. Filled out from reference TRBV7-2 and TRBJ2-1, the complete variable domain reads GAGVSQSPSNKVTEKGKDVELRCDPISGHTALYWYRQSLGQGLEFLIYFQGNSAPDKSGLPSDRFSAERTGGSVSTLTIQRTQQEDSAVYLCASSLLGLGGPDEQFFGPGTRLTVL.

The chain recombines TRBV7-8 with TRBJ1-4; D not certain. V lost 1 base to trimming and J lost 6 bases, with 12 bases between them. This CDR3 has 15 residues. Germline V gives CDR1 SGHVS, CDR2 FQNEAQ. The CDR3 spells CASSLGDFYDEKLFF. In DNA, the CDR3 is TGTGCCAGCAGCTTAGGAGATTTTTATGATGAAAAACTGTTTTTT.

The rearrangement uses TRBV5-1 and TRBJ2-7; D unclear. The CDR3 covers 12 residues. In germline, CDR1 is SGHRS, CDR2 YFSETQ. The V gene lost 3 bases and the J gene lost 7 bases, with 11 bases spanning the gap. Here the CDR3 reads CASSWASGEQYF. The DNA for the CDR3 is TGCGCCAGCAGCTGGGCCTCTGGAGAGCAGTACTTC.

The chain has TRBV9 and TRBJ1-2, with TRBD1 matching over 8 bases. Germline values: CDR1 SGDLS, CDR2 YYNGEE. Trimming removed 4 bases from V and 5 bases from J; junction bases left unmatched: 10. This CDR3 spans 15 amino acids. CDR3 in DNA: TGTGCCAGCAGCCCTCGGGGACAGGTTTTTTATGGCTACACCTTC. This codes for CASSPRGQVFYGYTF. The full variable domain, rest sourced from reference TRBV9 and TRBJ1-2, is DSGVTQTPKHLITATGQRVTLRCSPRSGDLSVYWYQQSLDQGLQFLIQYYNGEERAKGNILERFSAQQFPDLHSELNLSSLELGDSALYFCASSPRGQVFYGYTFGSGTRLTVV.

J is TRBJ1-1 and V is TRBV11-2, with D maybe TRBD1 (5 bases). Trimming removed 0 bases at V and 8 bases at J, with 7 bases between. Germline CDR1 SGHAT, CDR2 FQNNGV. CDR3 length: 12 amino acids. The chain's CDR3 is CASSLDGAEAFF. In nucleotides, the CDR3 is TGTGCCAGCAGCTTAGATGGGGCCGAAGCTTTCTTT.

J is TRBJ2-2 and V is TRBV7-2, with no clear D. CDR3 length equals 14 residues. V lost 2 bases and J 4 bases, leaving 8 bases between the germline ends. Germline V gives CDR1 SGHTA, CDR2 FQGNSA. This chain's CDR3 is CASSLRGGTGELFF. The CDR3 DNA reads as TGTGCCAGCAGCTTACGCGGTGGCACCGGGGAGCTGTTTTTT. Full variable domain (outside the CDR3, taken from reference TRBV7-2 and TRBJ2-2): GAGVSQSPSNKVTEKGKDVELRCDPISGHTALYWYRQSLGQGLEFLIYFQGNSAPDKSGLPSDRFSAERTGGSVSTLTIQRTQQEDSAVYLCASSLRGGTGELFFGEGSRLTVL.

V and J are TRBV6-6 and TRBJ2-7; D perhaps matches TRBD2 (6 bases). The CDR3 consists of 12 residues. CDR1 is MNHNY, CDR2 SVGAGI, per germline (reference sequence). V gave up 8 bases and J gave up 2 bases, with 10 bases separating them. CDR3 in amino acids: CASLAPPYEQYF. Here the CDR3 DNA reads TGTGCCAGCCTAGCGCCCCCCTACGAGCAGTACTTC.

The rearrangement uses TRBV7-2 and TRBJ2-3, with D possibly TRBD2 on 5 matching bases. CDR1 and CDR2 (germline): SGHTA, FQGNSA. The V end was cut by 5 bases, the J end by 5 bases, with 17 bases between. There are 15 residues in the CDR3. CDR3 loop: CASSPGSSWVDTQYF. The CDR3 DNA is TGTGCCAGCAGCCCGGGAAGCTCTTGGGTAGATACGCAGTATTTT.

The chain combines TRBV27 with TRBJ1-1; D unresolved. CDR1 MNHEY and CDR2 SMNVEV come from the germline V gene (reference sequence). The CDR3 extends over 13 amino acids. V was trimmed by 2 bases and J by 4 bases, leaving 8 bases between them. CDR3 protein: CASSLGPGTEAFF. CDR3 sequence (DNA): TGTGCCAGCAGTTTAGGGCCCGGCACTGAAGCTTTCTTT.

This clone appeared once. The chain couples TRBV4-3 to TRBJ1-2; the D is unclear. From germline, CDR1 is LGHNA and CDR2 YSLEER. The CDR3 sequence is 15 residues long. V shed 4 bases and J shed 4 bases, with 16 bases lying between them. CDR3 in amino acids: CASSPGSQGGYGYTF. The CDR3 coding sequence is TGCGCCAGCAGCCCAGGCAGTCAAGGTGGCTATGGCTACACCTTC.

This chain links TRBV7-2 with TRBJ1-2; 9 bases map to TRBD1. Germline trimming cut 4 bases from V and 3 bases from J; bases unmatched to any gene: 0. This CDR3 spans 13 amino acids. Germline loops: CDR1 SGHTA, CDR2 FQGNSA. For the CDR3, the DNA is TGTGCCAGCAGCTGGACAGGGGACTATGGCTACACCTTC. Translating gives CASSWTGDYGYTF.